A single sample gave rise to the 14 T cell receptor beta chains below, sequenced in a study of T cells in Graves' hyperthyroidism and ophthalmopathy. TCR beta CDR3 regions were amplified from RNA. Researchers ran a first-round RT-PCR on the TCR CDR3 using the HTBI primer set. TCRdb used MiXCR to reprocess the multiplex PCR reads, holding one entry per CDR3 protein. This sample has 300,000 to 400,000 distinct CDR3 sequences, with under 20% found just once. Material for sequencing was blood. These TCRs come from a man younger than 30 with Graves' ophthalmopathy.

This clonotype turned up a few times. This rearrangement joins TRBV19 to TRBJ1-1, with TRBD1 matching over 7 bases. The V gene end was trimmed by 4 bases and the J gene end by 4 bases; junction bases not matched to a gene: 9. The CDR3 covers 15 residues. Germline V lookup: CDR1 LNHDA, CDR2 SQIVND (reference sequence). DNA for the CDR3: TGTGCCAGTAGTACAAACAGGGGTGTCAGCACTGAAGCTTTCTTT. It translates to CASSTNRGVSTEAFF.

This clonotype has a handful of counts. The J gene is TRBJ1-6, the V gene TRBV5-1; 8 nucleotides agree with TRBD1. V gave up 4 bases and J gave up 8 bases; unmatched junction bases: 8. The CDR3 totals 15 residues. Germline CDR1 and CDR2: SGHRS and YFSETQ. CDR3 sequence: CASSPGQGGHSPLHF. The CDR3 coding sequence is TGCGCCAGCAGCCCCGGACAGGGTGGGCATTCACCCCTCCACTTT.

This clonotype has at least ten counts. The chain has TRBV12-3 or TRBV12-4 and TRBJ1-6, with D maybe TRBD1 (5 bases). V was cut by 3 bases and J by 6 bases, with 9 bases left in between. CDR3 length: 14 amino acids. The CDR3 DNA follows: TGTGCCAGCAGTTTCAGGGAGTTTAATTCACCCCTCCACTTT. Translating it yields CASSFREFNSPLHF.

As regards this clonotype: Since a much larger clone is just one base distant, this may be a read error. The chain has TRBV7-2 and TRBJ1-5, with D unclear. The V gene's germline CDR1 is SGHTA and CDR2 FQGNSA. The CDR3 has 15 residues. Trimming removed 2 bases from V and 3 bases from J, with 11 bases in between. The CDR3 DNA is TGTGCCAGCAGCTTATTCTACTATAACAATCAGCCCCAGCATTTT. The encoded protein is CASSLFYYNNQPQHF.

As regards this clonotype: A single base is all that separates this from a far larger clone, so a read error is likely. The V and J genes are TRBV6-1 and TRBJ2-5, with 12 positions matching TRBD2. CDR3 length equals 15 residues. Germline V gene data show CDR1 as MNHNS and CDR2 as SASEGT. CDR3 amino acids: CASSETSGGQETRYF. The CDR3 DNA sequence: TGTGCCAGCAGTGAAACTAGCGGGGGGCAAGAGACCCGGTACTTC.

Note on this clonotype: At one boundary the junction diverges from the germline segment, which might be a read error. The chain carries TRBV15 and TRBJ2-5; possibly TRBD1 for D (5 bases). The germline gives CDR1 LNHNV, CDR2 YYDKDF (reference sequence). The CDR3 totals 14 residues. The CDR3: CATSRDRAKEAQYF. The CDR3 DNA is TGTGCCACCAGCAGAGACAGGGCAAAAGAGGCCCAGTACTTC.

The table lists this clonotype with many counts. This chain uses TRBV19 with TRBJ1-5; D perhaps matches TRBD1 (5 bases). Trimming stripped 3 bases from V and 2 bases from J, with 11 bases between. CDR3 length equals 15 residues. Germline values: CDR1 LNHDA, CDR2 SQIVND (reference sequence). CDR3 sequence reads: CASSIIVQGNQPQHF. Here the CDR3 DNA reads TGTGCCAGTAGTATCATAGTACAGGGCAATCAGCCCCAGCATTTT. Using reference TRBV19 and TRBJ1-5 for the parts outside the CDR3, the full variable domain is DGGITQSPKYLFRKEGQNVTLSCEQNLNHDAMYWYRQDPGQGLRLIYYSQIVNDFQKGDIAEGYSVSREKKESFPLTVTSAQKNPTAFYLCASSIIVQGNQPQHFGDGTRLSIL.

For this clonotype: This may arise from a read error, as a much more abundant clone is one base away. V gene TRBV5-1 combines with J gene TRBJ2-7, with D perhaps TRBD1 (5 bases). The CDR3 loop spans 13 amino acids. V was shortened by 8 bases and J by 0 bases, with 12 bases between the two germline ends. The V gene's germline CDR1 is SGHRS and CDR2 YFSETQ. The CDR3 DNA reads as TGCGCCAGTGGGGCCGCGGACTCCTACGAGCAGTACTTC. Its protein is CASGAADSYEQYF.

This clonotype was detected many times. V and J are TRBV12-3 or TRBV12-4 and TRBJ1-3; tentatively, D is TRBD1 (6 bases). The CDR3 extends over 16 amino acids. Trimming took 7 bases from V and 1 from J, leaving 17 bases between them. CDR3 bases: TGTGCCAGCACGCCCGGGGGCCGATCTTCTGGAAACACCATATATTTT. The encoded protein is CASTPGGRSSGNTIYF.

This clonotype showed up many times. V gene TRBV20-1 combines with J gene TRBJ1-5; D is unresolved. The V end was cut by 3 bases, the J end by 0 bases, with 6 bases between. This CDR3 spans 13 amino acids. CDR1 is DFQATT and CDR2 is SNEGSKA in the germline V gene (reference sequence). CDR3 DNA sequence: TGCAGTGCTAGGCAGAATAGCAATCAGCCCCAGCATTTT. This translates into CSARQNSNQPQHF.

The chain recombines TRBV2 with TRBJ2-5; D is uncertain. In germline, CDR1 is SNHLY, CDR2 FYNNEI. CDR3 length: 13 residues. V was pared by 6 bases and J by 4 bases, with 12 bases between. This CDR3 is CASRQGVPETQYF. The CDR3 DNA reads TGTGCCAGCAGACAAGGCGTCCCAGAGACCCAGTACTTC.

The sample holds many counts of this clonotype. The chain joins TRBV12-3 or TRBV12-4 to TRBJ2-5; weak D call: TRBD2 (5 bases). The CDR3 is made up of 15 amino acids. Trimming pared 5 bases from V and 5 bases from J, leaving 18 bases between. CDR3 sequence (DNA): TGTGCCAGCAGTCCATCCGACGGGGAGTGGGAGACCCAGTACTTC. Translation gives CASSPSDGEWETQYF.

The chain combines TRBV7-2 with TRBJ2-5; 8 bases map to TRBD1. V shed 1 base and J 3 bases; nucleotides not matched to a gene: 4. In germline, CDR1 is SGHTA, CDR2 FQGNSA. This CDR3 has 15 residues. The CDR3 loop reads CASSLVPDREETQYF. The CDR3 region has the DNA TGTGCCAGCAGCTTAGTCCCGGACAGGGAAGAGACCCAGTACTTC.

This chain's CDR3 is CASRLGGSTSYEQYF. DNA of the CDR3: TGTGCCAGCAGGCTAGGCGGGTCCACCTCCTACGAGCAGTACTTC. The chain links TRBV3-1 to TRBJ2-7; D might be TRBD2 (5 bases). Trimming took off 6 bases at V and 0 bases at J, with 15 bases between the two ends. Germline V gene sequence: CDR1 LGHDT, CDR2 YNNKEL (reference sequence). The CDR3 totals 15 residues.